This passage covers 13 T cell receptor beta chains from one sample sequenced in a study of cytomegalovirus exposure and HLA in healthy donors. With 60 Vbeta and 13 Jbeta primers, the PCR was carried out. Data came from immunoSEQ multiplex PCR; TCRdb stores just in-frame clones and leaves some out. The table includes around 130,000 clones, 65% to 90% detected once. Sequenced sample: PBMCs. All receptors derive from a middle-aged man in good health and CMV-seronegative.

The rearrangement links TRBV11-1 to TRBJ1-1, with 8 bases fitting TRBD1. Looked up from germline, CDR1 is SGHAT and CDR2 is FQDESV (reference sequence). This CDR3 region has 13 residues. The ends lost 8 bases at V and 8 bases at J; junction bases unmatched: 10. CDR3: CASRGVAGGEAFF. CDR3 coding DNA: TGTGCCAGCCGTGGTGTTGCAGGGGGCGAAGCTTTCTTT.

The genes are TRBV4-2 and TRBJ2-1, with D maybe TRBD2 (6 bases). V gave up 1 base and J gave up 4 bases, with 17 bases separating them. The CDR3 is 17 residues long. The germline gives CDR1 LGHNA, CDR2 YNFKEQ. The chain's CDR3 is CASSQAPGTGTYNEQFF. The CDR3 DNA is TGTGCCAGCAGCCAAGCACCTGGAACTGGGACTTACAATGAGCAGTTCTTC.

This clone is a singleton in its sample. This chain links TRBV9 with TRBJ1-1; 9 bases map to TRBD1. This CDR3 contains 15 residues. After removal of 3 bases from V and 4 bases from J, the junction contained 7 bases not matched to a gene. CDR1 is SGDLS, CDR2 YYNGEE, per germline. The CDR3 bases are TGTGCCAGCAGCGCCCGGACAGGGGACTTCACTGAAGCTTTCTTT. Translating it yields CASSARTGDFTEAFF.

The chain joins TRBV5-6 to TRBJ2-7; 9 nucleotides match TRBD1. With V trimmed by 3 bases and J by 1 base, 5 bases remained unmatched. The CDR3 runs 15 residues. CDR1 and CDR2 (germline): SGHDT, YYEEEE. The CDR3 here is CASSSPGQGSYEQYF. CDR3 sequence (DNA): TGTGCCAGCAGCTCCCCGGGACAGGGATCCTACGAGCAGTACTTC.

The J gene is TRBJ2-7, the V gene TRBV5-6, with D unresolved. Germline V CDR1 and CDR2: SGHDT, YYEEEE. The V and J ends lost 3 bases and 5 bases respectively, with 15 bases between them. The CDR3 totals 14 residues. The CDR3 bases are TGTGCCAGCAGCTCACAGCTAAAAGTGGACGAGCAGTACTTC. Its protein product is CASSSQLKVDEQYF.

This chain connects TRBV7-9 to TRBJ2-7; TRBD1 agrees at 8 bases. Germline assignment: CDR1 SEHNR and CDR2 FQNEAQ (reference sequence). This CDR3 spans 14 amino acids. V lost 4 bases and J lost 5; bases outside the gene matches: 7. The CDR3 sequence is CASSSNRGRNEQYF. The DNA for the CDR3 is TGTGCCAGCAGCTCAAACAGGGGGAGGAACGAGCAGTACTTC.

Only a few counts were recorded for this clone. This sequence joins TRBV30 and TRBJ1-1; 7 bases are shared with TRBD1. CDR1 and CDR2 from the germline V gene are GTSNPN and SVGIG (reference sequence). The CDR3 sequence is 14 residues long. The V and J ends lost 3 bases and 9 bases, in that order; junction bases with no gene match: 13. The CDR3 nucleotides read TGTGCCTGGAGCCCCTTAGGAGGGGGCTGGCAAGCTTTCTTT. It yields the protein CAWSPLGGGWQAFF.

V usage is TRBV15 and J usage is TRBJ2-7; 8 bases align to TRBD2. V shed 9 bases, J shed 0 bases, and the junction held 4 bases outside the gene matches. CDR3 length: 13 amino acids. In germline, CDR1 is LNHNV, CDR2 YYDKDF (reference sequence). The CDR3 bases are TGTGCCACTAGTAGCGGGGACTCCTACGAGCAGTACTTC. This translates into CATSSGDSYEQYF.

V gene TRBV7-6 combines with J gene TRBJ2-5; 7 bases agree with TRBD2. The length of the CDR3 is 13 residues. Per germline, CDR1 SGHVS and CDR2 FNYEAQ. V lost 10 bases and J lost 0; bases outside the gene matches: 5. For the CDR3, the DNA is TGTGCCAACTCCGGGGGGAACCAAGAGACCCAGTACTTC. It yields the protein CANSGGNQETQYF.

The CDR3, as DNA: TGTGCCAGCAGCTTCTTCCCCGGGGGAACTAGCACAGATACGCAGTATTTT. It codes for CASSFFPGGTSTDTQYF. The chain has TRBV5-5 and TRBJ2-3; the D gene is possibly TRBD2 (6 bases). The V end lost 2 bases, the J end lost 0 bases, and 16 bases lay between the germline ends. Germline V gene data show CDR1 as SGHKS and CDR2 as YYEKEE (reference sequence). The CDR3 length is 17 residues.

J is TRBJ2-1 and V is TRBV12-5; D is perhaps TRBD1 (7 bases). CDR3 length equals 16 residues. Trimming removed 7 bases at V and 5 bases at J, with 21 bases between. Germline V CDR1 and CDR2: LGHNT, FRNRAP. CDR3: CASERGAIRGDNEQFF. CDR3 DNA: TGTGCTAGTGAGAGGGGGGCGATCAGGGGGGACAATGAGCAGTTCTTC. Using reference TRBV12-5 and TRBJ2-1 for the parts outside the CDR3, the full variable domain is DARVTQTPRHKVTEMGQEVTMRCQPILGHNTVFWYRQTMMQGLELLAYFRNRAPLDDSGMPKDRFSAEMPDATLATLKIQPSEPRDSAVYFCASERGAIRGDNEQFFGPGTRLTVL.

The rearrangement joins TRBV7-9 to TRBJ2-1; maybe TRBD1 (6 bases). Germline CDR1 reads SEHNR; CDR2 reads FQNEAQ (reference sequence). Trimming shortened V by 5 bases and J by 6 bases, and 11 bases separated the two germline ends. The CDR3 loop spans 13 amino acids. CDR3 residues: CASSDTGLNEQFF. The CDR3 DNA reads TGTGCCAGCAGCGACACAGGGCTCAATGAGCAGTTCTTC.

This chain uses TRBV9 with TRBJ2-3; 8 bases are a match to TRBD1. From germline, CDR1 is SGDLS and CDR2 YYNGEE. The CDR3 is made up of 16 amino acids. J gave up 2 bases and V 4 bases, and 9 bases lay outside the gene matches. The CDR3 loop is CASSIYGQGFTDTQYF. CDR3 DNA: TGTGCCAGCAGCATATACGGACAGGGTTTCACAGATACGCAGTATTTT.